This T cell receptor (beta chain) was retrieved from a study of blood T cell repertoires in COVID-19. Looking at the study overall: Acute and convalescent COVID-19 specimens originated in the United States, Italy and Spain.

Authors' processing steps: Amplifying reference gene primers gave estimates of nucleated cell counts. The repertoire was sequenced with immunoSEQ multiplex PCR; TCRdb's copy has only in-frame clones and lacks some. From that table come the V and J calls and clone size; the DNA was used to work out D and trimming. The sample carries roughly 150,000 clones, approximately 80% recorded once. V lost 0 bases, J lost 6 bases, and 11 bases lay in between. CDR3 length: 15 amino acids. Germline V CDR1 and CDR2: SGHVS, FNYEAQ. The rearrangement joins TRBV7-6 to TRBJ2-2; perhaps TRBD1 as D (6 bases). This TCR was sampled from a man in his 70s who had recovered from COVID-19. What was sequenced was peripheral blood. CDR3 sequence reads: CASSLAAGVAGELFF. CDR3 DNA sequence: TGTGCCAGCAGCTTAGCGGCAGGGGTAGCCGGGGAGCTGTTTTTT.